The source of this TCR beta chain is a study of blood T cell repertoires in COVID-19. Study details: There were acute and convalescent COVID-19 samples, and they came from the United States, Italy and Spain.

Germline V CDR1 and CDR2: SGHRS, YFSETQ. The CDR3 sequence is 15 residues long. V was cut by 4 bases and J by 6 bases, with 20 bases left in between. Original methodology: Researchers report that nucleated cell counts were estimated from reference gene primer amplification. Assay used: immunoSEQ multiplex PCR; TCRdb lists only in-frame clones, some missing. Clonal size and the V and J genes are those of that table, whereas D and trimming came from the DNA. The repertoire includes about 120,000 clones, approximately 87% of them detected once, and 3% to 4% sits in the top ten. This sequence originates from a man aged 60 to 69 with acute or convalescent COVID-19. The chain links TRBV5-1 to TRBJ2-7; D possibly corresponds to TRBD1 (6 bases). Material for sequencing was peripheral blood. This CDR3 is CASSNPEQGVLEQYF. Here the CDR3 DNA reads TGCGCCAGCAGCAACCCAGAACAGGGTGTTCTCGAGCAGTACTTC.